Listed below are T cell receptor beta chains from one sample, sequenced in a study of T cell responses to AZD1222 COVID-19 vaccine. Only in-frame clones appear in the TCRdb table, and some are missing; sequencing was by immunoSEQ multiplex PCR. The data show 120,000 to 150,000 clones, with around 91% seen just once and about 4.5% held by the top ten. The sequencing used peripheral blood, collected on day 0 of AZD1222 vaccination. All receptors come from an adult in good health. Both conserved end residues are part of each CDR3. D genes are given only for firm matches. Rows may omit the clone size; those that give it use once, few, many or a size class.

TRBV29-1	NA	NA	TRBJ2-5	CSVIFLKAAGAQYF	TGCAGCGTCATTTTTCTGAAAGCGGCAGGGGCCCAGTACTTC
TRBV19	NA	NA	TRBJ1-4	CASSIRDTINEKLFF	TGTGCCAGTAGTATAAGGGACACCATTAATGAAAAACTGTTTTTT
TRBV10-2	NA	few	TRBJ2-7	CASSEGGYEQYF	TGCGCCAGCAGTGAAGGGGGCTACGAGCAGTACTTC
TRBV5-1	NA	NA	TRBJ2-1	CASSSYGGLSYNEQFF	TGCGCCAGCAGCTCCTACGGGGGCCTCTCATACAATGAGCAGTTCTTC
TRBV27	TRBD1	once	TRBJ2-1	CASNVLGQGASGKYEQFF	TGTGCCAGCAACGTTTTGGGACAGGGGGCTAGCGGGAAGTATGAGCAGTTCTTC
TRBV7-9	NA	NA	TRBJ2-5	CASRDGQTETQYF	TGTGCCAGCAGGGACGGACAGACGGAGACCCAGTACTTC
TRBV6-6	NA	few	TRBJ1-2	CASRTIIQLGRYGYTF	TGTGCCAGCAGAACCATAATACAACTAGGCCGTTATGGCTACACCTTC
TRBV5-4	NA	NA	TRBJ2-3	CASSSTYWGTDTQYF	TGTGCCAGCAGCTCGACATACTGGGGCACAGATACGCAGTATTTT
TRBV5-4	NA	NA	TRBJ2-1	CASSRGGGALIYNEQFF	TGTGCCAGCAGCCGGGGAGGGGGGGCGTTGATCTACAATGAGCAGTTCTTC
TRBV3-1/TRBV3-2	TRBD1	NA	TRBJ1-6	CASSQGITRDRLNSPLHF	TGTGCCAGCAGCCAAGGAATAACGAGGGACAGACTTAATTCACCCCTCCACTTT
TRBV2	NA	NA	TRBJ1-5	CASSGRINQPQHF	TGTGCCAGCAGTGGACGGATCAATCAGCCCCAGCATTTT
TRBV27	TRBD2	NA	TRBJ2-1	CASSLSAGGGFGNEQFF	TGTGCCAGCAGTTTATCGGCGGGAGGGGGTTTTGGCAATGAGCAGTTCTTC
TRBV30	NA	NA	TRBJ1-1	CAWASGGTEAFF	TGTGCCTGGGCCTCCGGTGGAACTGAAGCTTTCTTT
TRBV2	NA	NA	TRBJ2-7	CASTLRKVSSRYEQYF	TGTGCCAGCACCCTCCGGAAAGTCTCATCCCGCTACGAGCAGTACTTC
TRBV2	NA	NA	TRBJ1-4	CASSRVATNEKLFF	TGTGCCAGCAGTAGAGTTGCAACTAATGAAAAACTGTTTTTT
TRBV27	NA	NA	TRBJ1-4	CASSLSDLPEEKLFF	TGTGCCAGCAGTTTATCGGACCTCCCGGAGGAAAAACTGTTTTTT
TRBV4-1	NA	NA	TRBJ2-2	CASSPTNTGELFF	TGCGCCAGCAGCCCCACCAACACCGGGGAGCTGTTTTTT
TRBV6-6	TRBD1	NA	TRBJ2-7	CASRGFEAGGSYEQYF	TGTGCCAGCAGGGGCTTCGAAGCAGGGGGCTCCTACGAGCAGTACTTC
TRBV29-1	NA	NA	TRBJ2-7	CSVERSRDEQYF	TGCAGCGTTGAAAGGTCTCGGGACGAGCAGTACTTC
TRBV29-1	NA	NA	TRBJ1-1	CSVERGSTNTEAFF	TGCAGCGTTGAAAGGGGGTCTACGAACACTGAAGCTTTCTTT
TRBV4-2	TRBD2	NA	TRBJ2-7	CASSQDLLAGDSYEQYF	TGTGCCAGCAGCCAAGATCTCCTAGCGGGGGATTCCTACGAGCAGTACTTC
TRBV11-2	TRBD1	few	TRBJ2-3	CASSWGQGANTQYF	TGTGCCAGCAGCTGGGGACAGGGGGCAAATACGCAGTATTTT
TRBV28	TRBD2	NA	TRBJ2-3	CASSQVGEGPTDTQYF	TGTGCCAGCAGTCAGGTGGGGGAGGGCCCCACAGATACGCAGTATTTT
TRBV27	NA	NA	TRBJ2-1	CASSLASRELGSDEQFF	TGTGCCAGCAGTCTAGCTTCCCGGGAGTTGGGAAGCGATGAGCAGTTCTTC
TRBV4-1	NA	NA	TRBJ1-6	CASSQERRNSPLHF	TGCGCCAGCAGCCAAGAGCGCAGAAATTCACCCCTCCACTTT
TRBV11-2	NA	once	TRBJ1-2	CASSSVRGANYGYTF	TGTGCCAGCAGCTCAGTTCGGGGGGCTAACTATGGCTACACCTTC
TRBV2	TRBD1	NA	TRBJ1-1	CAGQGESTEAFF	TGTGCCGGACAGGGGGAGTCCACTGAAGCTTTCTTT
TRBV5-1	NA	NA	TRBJ1-2	CASSPPGALNGYTF	TGCGCCAGCAGCCCCCCCGGGGCGCTTAACGGCTACACCTTC
TRBV30	NA	NA	TRBJ1-2	CAWRPPDYGYTF	TGTGCCTGGAGGCCGCCGGACTATGGCTACACCTTC
TRBV4-2	NA	NA	TRBJ1-3	CASSREPGNTIYF	TGTGCCAGCAGCCGGGAGCCGGGAAACACCATATATTTT
TRBV4-1	TRBD2	NA	TRBJ2-5	CASSQVTGGQETQYF	TGCGCCAGCAGCCAAGTCACGGGGGGCCAAGAGACCCAGTACTTC
TRBV11-2	NA	NA	TRBJ2-7	CASSFGLYEQYF	TGTGCCAGCAGCTTCGGCTTATACGAGCAGTACTTC
TRBV5-4	NA	NA	TRBJ1-2	CASSLRRHLAFGYTF	TGTGCCAGCAGCTTGCGCAGGCATTTAGCTTTTGGCTACACCTTC
TRBV6-5	TRBD2	NA	TRBJ2-7	CASSSTSGGYEQYF	TGTGCCAGCAGCAGTACTAGCGGGGGATACGAGCAGTACTTC
TRBV5-5	NA	NA	TRBJ2-7	CASSLGGAYDEQYF	TGTGCCAGCAGCTTGGGCGGGGCTTACGACGAGCAGTACTTC
TRBV12-3/TRBV12-4	NA	NA	TRBJ1-2	CASSFRLLNGYTF	TGTGCCAGCAGTTTCAGACTCCTCAATGGCTACACCTTC
TRBV7-9	NA	NA	TRBJ1-3	CASSLQRGSGNTIYF	TGTGCCAGCAGCTTACAGAGGGGATCTGGAAACACCATATATTTT
TRBV28	NA	NA	TRBJ1-2	CASSLVVSNNGYTF	TGTGCCAGCAGTTTGGTTGTCAGCAATAATGGCTACACCTTC
TRBV27	TRBD1	NA	TRBJ2-7	CASSYDRGRGEQYF	TGTGCCAGCAGCTATGACAGGGGGCGAGGCGAGCAGTACTTC
TRBV7-3	NA	NA	TRBJ2-3	CASSLTPGSTDTQYF	TGTGCCAGCAGCTTAACCCCAGGGTCTACAGATACGCAGTATTTT
TRBV4-2	TRBD2	NA	TRBJ2-1	CASSQLLAGAPHKEQFF	TGTGCCAGCAGCCAATTACTAGCGGGAGCCCCCCACAAAGAGCAGTTCTTC
TRBV9	NA	NA	TRBJ1-2	CASSVEGGGEGGYTF	TGTGCCAGCAGCGTAGAAGGAGGGGGGGAAGGTGGCTACACCTTC
TRBV5-6	NA	NA	TRBJ1-5	CASSRDRREPQHF	TGTGCCAGCAGCCGAGACAGGAGGGAGCCCCAGCATTTT
TRBV6-5	NA	NA	TRBJ1-3	CASVGASGNTIYF	TGTGCCAGCGTCGGCGCCTCTGGAAACACCATATATTTT
TRBV27	NA	NA	TRBJ1-3	CASSLSPRGTIYF	TGTGCCAGCAGTTTATCCCCTCGGGGCACCATATATTTT
TRBV18	TRBD1	once	TRBJ1-2	CASSRDREDGYTF	TGTGCCAGCTCCCGGGACAGGGAGGATGGCTACACCTTC
TRBV4-2	NA	once	TRBJ1-3	CASSQDRATSGNTIYF	TGTGCCAGCAGCCAAGACAGGGCAACAAGTGGAAACACCATATATTTT
TRBV6-4	NA	NA	TRBJ2-1	CASSDRVISSYNEQFF	TGTGCCAGCAGTGACCGGGTAATTAGCTCCTACAATGAGCAGTTCTTC
TRBV3-1/TRBV3-2	TRBD1	NA	TRBJ1-2	CASSHNRDRGYGYTF	TGTGCCAGCAGCCATAACCGGGACAGGGGTTATGGCTACACCTTC
TRBV10-3	TRBD2	NA	TRBJ2-1	CAISSGSGYEQFF	TGTGCCATTTCTAGCGGGAGTGGGTATGAGCAGTTCTTC
TRBV29-1	NA	NA	TRBJ2-5	CSVPEWGAQETQYF	TGCAGCGTCCCCGAGTGGGGGGCGCAAGAGACCCAGTACTTC
TRBV13	NA	once	TRBJ1-6	CASSLVTEHSPLHF	TGTGCCAGCAGCTTAGTAACAGAACATTCACCCCTCCACTTT
TRBV11-2	NA	NA	TRBJ2-5	CASSLASASAETQYF	TGTGCCAGCAGCTTAGCATCCGCTAGCGCGGAGACCCAGTACTTC
TRBV28	NA	medium-sized	TRBJ1-5	CASSLSQPQHF	TGTGCCAGCAGTTTGAGTCAGCCCCAGCATTTT
TRBV15	NA	NA	TRBJ1-3	CATSRGPLYSGNTIYF	TGTGCCACCAGCAGAGGACCCCTCTACTCTGGAAACACCATATATTTT